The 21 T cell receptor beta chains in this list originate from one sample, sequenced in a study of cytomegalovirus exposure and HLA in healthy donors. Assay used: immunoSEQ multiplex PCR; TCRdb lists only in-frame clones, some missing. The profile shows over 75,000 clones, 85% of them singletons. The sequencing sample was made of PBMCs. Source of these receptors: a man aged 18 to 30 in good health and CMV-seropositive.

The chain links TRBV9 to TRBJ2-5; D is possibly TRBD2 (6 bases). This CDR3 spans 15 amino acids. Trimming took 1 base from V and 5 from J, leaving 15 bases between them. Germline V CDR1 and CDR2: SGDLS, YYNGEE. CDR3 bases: TGTGCCAGCAGCGTATCGGAGGGCCGACAGGAGACCCAGTACTTC. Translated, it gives CASSVSEGRQETQYF.

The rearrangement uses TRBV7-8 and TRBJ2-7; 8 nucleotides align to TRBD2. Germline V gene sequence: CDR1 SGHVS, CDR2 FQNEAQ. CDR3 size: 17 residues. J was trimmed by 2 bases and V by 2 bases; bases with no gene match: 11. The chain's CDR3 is CASSLWALAGTTYEQYV. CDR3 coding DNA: TGTGCCAGCAGCTTATGGGCCCTAGCGGGCACCACCTACGAGCAGTACGTC.

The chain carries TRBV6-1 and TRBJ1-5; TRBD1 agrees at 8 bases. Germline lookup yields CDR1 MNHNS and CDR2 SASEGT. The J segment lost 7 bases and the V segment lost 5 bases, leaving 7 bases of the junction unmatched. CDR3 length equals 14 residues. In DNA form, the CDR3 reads TGTGCCAGCAGTCGACAGGGGAGGGACCAGCCCCAGCATTTT. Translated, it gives CASSRQGRDQPQHF.

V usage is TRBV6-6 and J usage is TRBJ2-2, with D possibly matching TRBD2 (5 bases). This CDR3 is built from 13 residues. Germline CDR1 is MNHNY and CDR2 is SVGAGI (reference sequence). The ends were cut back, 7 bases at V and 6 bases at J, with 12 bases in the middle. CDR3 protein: CASTRGIPGELFF. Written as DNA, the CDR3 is TGTGCCAGCACCCGGGGTATTCCCGGGGAGCTGTTTTTT.

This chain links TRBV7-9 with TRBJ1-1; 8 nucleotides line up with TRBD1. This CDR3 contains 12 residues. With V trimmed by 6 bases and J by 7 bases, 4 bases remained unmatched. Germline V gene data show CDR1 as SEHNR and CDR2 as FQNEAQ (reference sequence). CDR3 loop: CASSPGQGEAFF. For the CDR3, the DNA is TGTGCCAGCAGTCCCGGACAGGGTGAAGCTTTCTTT.

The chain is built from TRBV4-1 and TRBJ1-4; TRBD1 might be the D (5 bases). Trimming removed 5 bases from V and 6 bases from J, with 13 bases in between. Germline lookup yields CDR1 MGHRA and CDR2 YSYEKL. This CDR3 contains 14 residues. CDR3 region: CASSVGHGDEKLFF. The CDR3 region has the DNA TGCGCCAGCAGCGTCGGACATGGAGATGAAAAACTGTTTTTT.

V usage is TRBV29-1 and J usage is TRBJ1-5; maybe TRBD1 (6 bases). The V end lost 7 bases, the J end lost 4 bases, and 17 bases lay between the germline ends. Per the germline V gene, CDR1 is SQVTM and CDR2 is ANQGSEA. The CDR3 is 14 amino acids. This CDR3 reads CSAATGLENQPQHF. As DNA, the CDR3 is TGCAGCGCCGCTACAGGGCTGGAGAATCAGCCCCAGCATTTT.

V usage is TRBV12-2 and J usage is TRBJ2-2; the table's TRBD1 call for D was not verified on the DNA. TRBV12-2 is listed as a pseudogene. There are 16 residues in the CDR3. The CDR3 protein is CASRSLGQLNTGELFF. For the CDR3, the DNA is TGTGCAAGTCGCTCTCTTGGGCAGCTGAACACCGGGGAGCTGTTTTTT.

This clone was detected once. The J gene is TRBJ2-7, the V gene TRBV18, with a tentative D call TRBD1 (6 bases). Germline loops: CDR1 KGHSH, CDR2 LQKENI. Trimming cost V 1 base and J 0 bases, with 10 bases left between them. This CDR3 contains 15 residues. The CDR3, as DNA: TGTGCCAGCTCACCACGACAGGCCCCCTCCTACGAGCAGTACTTC. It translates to CASSPRQAPSYEQYF.

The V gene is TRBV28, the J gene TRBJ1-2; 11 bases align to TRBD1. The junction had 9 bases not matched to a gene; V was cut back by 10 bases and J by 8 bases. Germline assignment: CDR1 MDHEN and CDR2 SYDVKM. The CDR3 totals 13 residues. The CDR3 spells CATTGGQGDGYTF. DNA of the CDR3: TGTGCCACCACGGGGGGACAGGGGGACGGCTACACCTTC.

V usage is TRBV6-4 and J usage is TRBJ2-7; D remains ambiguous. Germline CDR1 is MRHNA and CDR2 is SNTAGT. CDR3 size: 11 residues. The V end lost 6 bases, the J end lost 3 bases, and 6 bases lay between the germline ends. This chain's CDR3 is CASSGGYEQYV. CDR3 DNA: TGTGCCAGCAGCGGCGGCTACGAGCAGTACGTC.

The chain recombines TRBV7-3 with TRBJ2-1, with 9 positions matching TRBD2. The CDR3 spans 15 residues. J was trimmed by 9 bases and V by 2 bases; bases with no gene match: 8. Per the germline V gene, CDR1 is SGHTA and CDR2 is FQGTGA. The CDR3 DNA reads TGTGCCAGCAGCTTATCTAGCGGGACCCGTGGTGAGCAGTTCTTC. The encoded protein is CASSLSSGTRGEQFF.

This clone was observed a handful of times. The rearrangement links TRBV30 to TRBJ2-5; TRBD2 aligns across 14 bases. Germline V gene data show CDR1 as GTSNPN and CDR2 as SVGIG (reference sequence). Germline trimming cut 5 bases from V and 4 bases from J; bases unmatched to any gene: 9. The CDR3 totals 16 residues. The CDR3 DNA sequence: TGTGCCTGGTCAGGTCAGGGACTAGCGGGAGCAGAGACCCAGTACTTC. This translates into CAWSGQGLAGAETQYF.

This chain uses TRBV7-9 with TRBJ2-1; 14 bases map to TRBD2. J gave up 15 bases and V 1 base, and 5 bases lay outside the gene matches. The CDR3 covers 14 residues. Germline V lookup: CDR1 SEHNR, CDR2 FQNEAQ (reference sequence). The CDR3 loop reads CASSLETSGRASFF. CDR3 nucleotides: TGTGCCAGCAGCTTAGAGACTAGCGGGAGGGCCTCGTTCTTC.

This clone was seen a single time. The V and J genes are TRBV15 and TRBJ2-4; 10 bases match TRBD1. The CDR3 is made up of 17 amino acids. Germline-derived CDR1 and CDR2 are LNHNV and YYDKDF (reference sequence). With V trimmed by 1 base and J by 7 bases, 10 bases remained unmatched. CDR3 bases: TGTGCCACCAGCAGAGGCTCCGGGGACAGGGGTCGTAACATTCAGTACTTC. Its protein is CATSRGSGDRGRNIQYF.

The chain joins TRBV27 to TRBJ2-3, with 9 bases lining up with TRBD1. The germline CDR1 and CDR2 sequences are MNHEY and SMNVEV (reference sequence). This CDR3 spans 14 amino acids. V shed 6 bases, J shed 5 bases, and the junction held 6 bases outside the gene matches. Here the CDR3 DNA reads TGTGCCAGCAGCCCCGGACAGGGGCAAGATACGCAGTATTTT. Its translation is CASSPGQGQDTQYF.

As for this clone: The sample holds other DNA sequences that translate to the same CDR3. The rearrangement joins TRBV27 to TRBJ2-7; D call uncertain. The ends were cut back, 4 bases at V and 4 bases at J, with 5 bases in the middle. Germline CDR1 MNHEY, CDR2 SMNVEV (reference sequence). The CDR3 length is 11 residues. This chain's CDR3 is CASSSLYEQYF. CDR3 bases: TGTGCCAGCAGTTCCCTTTACGAGCAGTACTTC.

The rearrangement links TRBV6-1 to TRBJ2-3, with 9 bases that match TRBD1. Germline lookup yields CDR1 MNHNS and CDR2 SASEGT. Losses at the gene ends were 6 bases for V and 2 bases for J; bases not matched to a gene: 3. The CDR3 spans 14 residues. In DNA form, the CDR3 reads TGTGCCAGCAGCCGGGACAGGGCCACAGATACGCAGTATTTT. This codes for CASSRDRATDTQYF.

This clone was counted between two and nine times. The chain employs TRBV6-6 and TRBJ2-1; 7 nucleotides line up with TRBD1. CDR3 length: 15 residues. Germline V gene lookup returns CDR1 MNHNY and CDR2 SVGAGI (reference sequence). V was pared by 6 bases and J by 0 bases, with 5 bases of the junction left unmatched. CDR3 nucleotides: TGTGCCAGCAGGGCCCGGGACAGCTCCTACAATGAGCAGTTCTTC. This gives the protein CASRARDSSYNEQFF.

The CDR3 bases are TGTGCCAGCAGCTTCTCCGGGGCCAACGTCCTGACTTTC. It is translated as CASSFSGANVLTF. The genes are TRBV11-3 and TRBJ2-6; D gene uncertain. Germline CDR1 SGHNT, CDR2 YENEEA. Trimming pared 3 bases from V and 4 bases from J, leaving 4 bases between. CDR3 size: 13 residues.

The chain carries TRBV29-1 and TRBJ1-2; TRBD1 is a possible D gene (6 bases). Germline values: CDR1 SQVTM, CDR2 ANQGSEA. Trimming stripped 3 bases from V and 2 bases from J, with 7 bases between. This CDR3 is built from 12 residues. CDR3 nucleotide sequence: TGCAGCGTTGATACAGGGAACTATGGCTACACCTTC. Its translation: CSVDTGNYGYTF.